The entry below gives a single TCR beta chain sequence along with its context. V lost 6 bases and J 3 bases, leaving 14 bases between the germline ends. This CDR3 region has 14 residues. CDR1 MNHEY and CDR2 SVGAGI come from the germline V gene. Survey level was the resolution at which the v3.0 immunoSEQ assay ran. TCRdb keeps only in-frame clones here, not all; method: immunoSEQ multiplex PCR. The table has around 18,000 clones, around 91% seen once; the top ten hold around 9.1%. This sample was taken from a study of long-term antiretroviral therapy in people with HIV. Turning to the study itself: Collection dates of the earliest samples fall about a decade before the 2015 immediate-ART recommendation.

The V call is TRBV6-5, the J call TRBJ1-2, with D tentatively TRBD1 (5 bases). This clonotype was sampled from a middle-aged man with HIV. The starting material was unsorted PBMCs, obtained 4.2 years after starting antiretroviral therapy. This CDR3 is CASSPFGGDYGYTF. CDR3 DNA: TGTGCCAGCAGCCCCTTCGGGGGAGACTATGGCTACACCTTC.